This TCR beta chain was captured by sequencing in a study of T cell responses to AZD1222 COVID-19 vaccine. Points from the study as a whole: Donors skewed white British and female; clonal diversity was possibly underestimated. A reported finding is that nearly half of spike-specific TCRs target unmutated variant regions.

Profiled with immunoSEQ multiplex PCR; TCRdb holds only in-frame clones, not every one. The repertoire holds 90,000 to 110,000 clones, with 70% to 90% as singletons. Looked up from germline, CDR1 is KGHSH and CDR2 is LQKENI. J gave up 0 bases and V 4 bases, and 10 bases lay outside the gene matches. The CDR3 loop spans 17 amino acids. In regard to this clone: Its cognate antigen is unknown.

This TCR was recovered from an adult in good health. Here the sequenced sample was peripheral blood, taken on day 0 of MenACWY control vaccination. V gene TRBV18 combines with J gene TRBJ1-1, with 8 positions matching TRBD1. CDR3 amino acids: CASSQPGQGRMNTEAFF. The CDR3 coding sequence is TGTGCCAGCTCACAACCCGGACAGGGACGAATGAACACTGAAGCTTTCTTT.